These 22 T cell receptor beta chains came from one sample sequenced in a study of regulatory T cells in long-lasting Graves disease. Sample time point: newly diagnosed GD, antithyroid drugs for less than 3 months. Preparation of the TCR library used RNA extracted from PBMCs. Both iRepertoire HTBI primers and Arm-PCR of CDR3 regions were used to build the TCR beta libraries. Via MiXCR, TCRdb re-called the multiplex PCR reads, giving one row per CDR3 protein. The sample contains approximately 210,000 distinct CDR3 sequences, about 18% of which appear only once. The sequenced sample was peripheral blood mononuclear cells (PBMCs), obtained at new diagnosis, from a patient treated with antithyroid drugs. The receptors were sampled from a female donor with Graves disease.

This clonotype was seen at least ten times. CDR3: CAISEGSYGYTF. The CDR3 region has the DNA TGTGCCATCAGTGAGGGATCTTATGGCTACACCTTC. The gene calls are TRBV10-3 and TRBJ1-2; D gene unclear. V was trimmed by 2 bases and J by 5 bases, leaving 6 bases between them. Germline V CDR1 and CDR2: ENHRY, SYGVKD. The CDR3 runs 12 residues.

This clonotype came up once. The chain couples TRBV11-2 to TRBJ2-3; tentative D call: TRBD1 (6 bases). With 7 bases removed from V and 5 bases from J, the gap between germline ends came to 10 bases. The CDR3 is 12 residues long. CDR1 and CDR2 from the germline V gene are SGHAT and FQNNGV. In DNA form, the CDR3 reads TGTGCCAGCACCCAAGGGGGAGATACGCAGTATTTT. It specifies CASTQGGDTQYF.

In its sample, this clonotype was seen many times. Here the CDR3 reads CSVESGFPRSYTF. CDR3 nucleotide sequence: TGCAGCGTTGAGTCGGGATTTCCTAGGAGCTACACCTTC. The chain combines TRBV29-1 with TRBJ1-2, with D hard to call. The CDR3 is 13 residues long. Germline CDR1 reads SQVTM; CDR2 reads ANQGSEA. V lost 3 bases, J lost 9 bases, and 17 bases lay in between.

The chain has TRBV7-6 and TRBJ1-5; D is ambiguous. Germline V CDR1 and CDR2: SGHVS, FNYEAQ. Trimming took 5 bases from V and 4 from J, leaving 15 bases between them. The CDR3 is 15 amino acids. Here the CDR3 DNA reads TGTGCCAGCAGCCCGCGGACGGAAAGTAATCAGCCCCAGCATTTT. This translates into CASSPRTESNQPQHF. Filled out from reference TRBV7-6 and TRBJ1-5, the complete variable domain reads GAGVSQSPRYKVTKRGQDVALRCDPISGHVSLYWYRQALGQGPEFLTYFNYEAQQDKSGLPNDRFSAERPEGSISTLTIQRTEQRDSAMYRCASSPRTESNQPQHFGDGTRLSIL.

V and J are TRBV20-1 and TRBJ2-7, with 8 nucleotides matching TRBD1. The length of the CDR3 is 17 residues. The germline gives CDR1 DFQATT, CDR2 SNEGSKA (reference sequence). Trimming at V came to 6 bases and at J to 7 bases, leaving 23 bases not matched to a gene. CDR3 sequence reads: CSAPLRPRGRLWGEQYV. For the CDR3, the DNA is TGCAGTGCCCCCCTCCGACCCAGGGGGCGTTTATGGGGGGAGCAGTACGTC.

The rearrangement links TRBV20-1 to TRBJ2-5, with D maybe TRBD2 (6 bases). Looked up from germline, CDR1 is DFQATT and CDR2 is SNEGSKA (reference sequence). Between the trimmed V and J ends, which lost 5 bases and 5 bases, there was a span of 15 bases. The CDR3 length is 13 residues. This CDR3 is CSAYQPRGETQYF. The CDR3 region has the DNA TGCAGTGCTTATCAACCCCGGGGGGAGACCCAGTACTTC.

This clonotype was seen at least ten times. This chain links TRBV27 with TRBJ2-1, with TRBD2 as a possible D gene (5 bases). V was shortened by 9 bases and J by 1 base, with 13 bases between the two germline ends. The CDR3 sequence is 14 residues long. Per germline, CDR1 MNHEY and CDR2 SMNVEV (reference sequence). This chain's CDR3 is CASSGGGSYNEQFF. In DNA form, the CDR3 reads TGTGCCAGTTCTGGTGGAGGTTCCTACAATGAGCAGTTCTTC.

The genes are TRBV12-3 or TRBV12-4 and TRBJ2-3, with 9 bases aligning to TRBD2. Trimming took 8 bases from V and 3 from J; bases not matched to a gene: 15. The CDR3 runs to 17 residues. The CDR3 sequence is CASSPRGSGLATDTQYF. CDR3 sequence (DNA): TGTGCCAGCTCACCCCGGGGTTCTGGACTAGCGACAGATACGCAGTATTTT.

Points on this clonotype: It may be a read error: a sequence one base away is much more abundant. The chain carries TRBV19 and TRBJ2-1, with 10 bases identical to TRBD1. Germline values: CDR1 LNHDA, CDR2 SQIVND (reference sequence). The junction had 10 bases not matched to a gene; V was cut back by 4 bases and J by 13 bases. The CDR3 totals 14 residues. As DNA, the CDR3 is TGTGCCAGTAGTAAGGACAGGGGGGAAGAGACCCAGTTCTTC. It encodes CASSKDRGEETQFF. The full variable domain, in which reference TRBV19 and TRBJ2-1 provide the parts outside the CDR3, is DGGITQSPKYLFRKEGQNVTLSCEQNLNHDAMYWYRQDPGQGLRLIYYSQIVNDFQKGDIAEGYSVSREKKESFPLTVTSAQKNPTAFYLCASSKDRGEETQFFGPGTRLTVL.

This clonotype came up many times. The chain couples TRBV19 to TRBJ2-7; the D call may be TRBD1 or TRBD2 (7 bases each). Germline CDR1 is LNHDA and CDR2 is SQIVND (reference sequence). The length of the CDR3 is 19 residues. Trimming removed 6 bases from V and 2 bases from J, with 29 bases in between. The CDR3 DNA is TGTGCCAGTAGACGAGGGAGGGGTGCAGGACAGGAGGGGACCTACGAGCAGTACTTC. This codes for CASRRGRGAGQEGTYEQYF. The full variable domain, in which reference TRBV19 and TRBJ2-7 provide the parts outside the CDR3, is DGGITQSPKYLFRKEGQNVTLSCEQNLNHDAMYWYRQDPGQGLRLIYYSQIVNDFQKGDIAEGYSVSREKKESFPLTVTSAQKNPTAFYLCASRRGRGAGQEGTYEQYFGPGTRLTVT.

This clonotype was found a few times. The genes are TRBV14 and TRBJ2-4; D gene ambiguous. Germline values: CDR1 SGHDN, CDR2 FVKESK. The ends were cut back, 1 base at V and 2 bases at J, with 6 bases in the middle. CDR3 length: 14 residues. CDR3 DNA sequence: TGTGCCAGCAGCCAAGGGGCAACCAAAAACATTCAGTACTTC. This codes for CASSQGATKNIQYF.

The genes are TRBV7-6 and TRBJ2-3; TRBD2 matches at 10 bases. CDR1 is SGHVS, CDR2 FNYEAQ, per germline. The CDR3 has 15 residues. With V trimmed by 6 bases and J by 3 bases, 6 bases remained unmatched. The CDR3 loop is CASSPGTSETDTQYF. The CDR3 bases are TGTGCCAGCAGTCCCGGGACTAGCGAAACAGATACGCAGTATTTT. Full variable domain (rest looked up from reference TRBV7-6 and TRBJ2-3): GAGVSQSPRYKVTKRGQDVALRCDPISGHVSLYWYRQALGQGPEFLTYFNYEAQQDKSGLPNDRFSAERPEGSISTLTIQRTEQRDSAMYRCASSPGTSETDTQYFGPGTRLTVL.

This clonotype has ten or more counts. The V gene is TRBV19, the J gene TRBJ1-5; perhaps TRBD1 as D (6 bases). V lost 10 bases to trimming and J lost 0 bases, with 16 bases between them. CDR3 length: 15 amino acids. Germline-derived CDR1 and CDR2 are LNHDA and SQIVND (reference sequence). CDR3 in amino acids: CATRGQFYSNQPQHF. The DNA for the CDR3 is TGTGCCACCAGAGGACAGTTTTATAGCAATCAGCCCCAGCATTTT.

The CDR3 is CASIPGQGAGDTQYF. CDR3 sequence (DNA): TGTGCCAGTATCCCGGGACAGGGGGCTGGAGATACGCAGTATTTT. The rearrangement joins TRBV19 to TRBJ2-3, with 12 bases matching TRBD1. Trimming at V came to 7 bases and at J to 5 bases, leaving 7 bases not matched to a gene. Per germline, CDR1 LNHDA and CDR2 SQIVND (reference sequence). The CDR3 totals 15 residues.

In its sample, this clonotype was seen many times. This chain connects TRBV28 to TRBJ2-7; TRBD1 aligns across 7 bases. The CDR3 extends over 17 amino acids. J was trimmed by 5 bases and V by 3 bases; bases with no gene match: 16. Germline CDR1 is MDHEN and CDR2 is SYDVKM. The CDR3 region is CASSLPGAPGQLNEQYF. CDR3 in DNA: TGTGCCAGCAGTTTGCCCGGGGCCCCGGGACAGCTGAACGAGCAGTACTTC.

This clonotype was seen many times. This rearrangement joins TRBV5-4 to TRBJ1-2; 9 positions match TRBD1. This CDR3 comprises 15 residues. Germline V lookup: CDR1 SGHNT, CDR2 YYREEE (reference sequence). V lost 3 bases and J lost 5; bases outside the gene matches: 8. CDR3 coding DNA: TGTGCCAGCAGCTCCACAGGGGGCAGTCGATATGGCTACACCTTC. Its protein product is CASSSTGGSRYGYTF.

Many counts were recorded for this clonotype. This sequence joins TRBV13 and TRBJ2-2; 11 bases fit TRBD2. The CDR3 sequence is 17 residues long. J lost 4 bases, V lost 2 bases, and 6 bases had no gene match. The V gene's germline CDR1 is PRHDT and CDR2 FYEKMQ (reference sequence). CDR3 in amino acids: CASSLTSGRTTTGELFF. The DNA of the CDR3 is TGTGCCAGCAGCTTAACTAGCGGGAGAACTACCACCGGGGAGCTGTTTTTT.

This clonotype was seen ten or more times. The rearrangement joins TRBV2 to TRBJ2-2; D not resolved. The CDR3 is 14 residues long. V lost 0 bases, J lost 5 bases, and 7 bases lay in between. Germline V gene lookup returns CDR1 SNHLY and CDR2 FYNNEI. The CDR3 bases are TGTGCCAGCAGTGAAGCGAGGCAGACCGGGGAGCTGTTTTTT. Protein product: CASSEARQTGELFF.

This clonotype showed up many times. V gene TRBV19 combines with J gene TRBJ1-2; D is uncertain. From germline, CDR1 is LNHDA and CDR2 SQIVND (reference sequence). The CDR3 has 12 residues. V was shortened by 7 bases and J by 2 bases, with 8 bases between the two germline ends. This CDR3 is CASTERNYGYTF. CDR3 coding DNA: TGTGCCAGTACGGAACGGAACTATGGCTACACCTTC.

In this sample, this clonotype turned up many times. The rearrangement joins TRBV6-2 or TRBV6-3 to TRBJ1-1; D not resolved. The CDR3 totals 13 residues. CDR1 and CDR2 (germline): MNHEY, SVGEGT. Trimming left V 6 bases short and J 1 base short, with 9 bases between. DNA of the CDR3: TGTGCCAGCAGGAGTTGGAGGAACACTGAAGCTTTCTTT. Protein product: CASRSWRNTEAFF.

This clonotype has a count of ten or more. The V gene is TRBV5-1, the J gene TRBJ2-5; 9 bases are shared with TRBD1. Per the germline V gene, CDR1 is SGHRS and CDR2 is YFSETQ. The junction had 8 bases not matched to a gene; V was cut back by 4 bases and J by 4 bases. The CDR3 loop spans 15 amino acids. DNA for the CDR3: TGCGCCAGCAGCACCTCCCAGGACAGGGGAGAGACCCAGTACTTC. This sequence encodes CASSTSQDRGETQYF. The whole variable domain, filled in from reference TRBV5-1 and TRBJ2-5, reads KAGVTQTPRYLIKTRGQQVTLSCSPISGHRSVSWYQQTPGQGLQFLFEYFSETQRNKGNFPGRFSGRQFSNSRSEMNVSTLELGDSALYLCASSTSQDRGETQYFGPGTRLLVL.

Of note for this clonotype: A read error is the likely source, as a far larger clone sits one nucleotide away. V is TRBV7-3 and J is TRBJ2-1; 9 positions match TRBD2. V dropped 5 bases and J dropped 6; count of bases not matched to a gene: 14. The germline V gene has CDR1 SGHTA and CDR2 FQGTGA. This CDR3 is 17 amino acids long. In nucleotides, the CDR3 is TGTGCCAGCAGCGTAGAGGCGAGAGCGGGAGGCAGCAATGAGCAGTTCTTC. Translating gives CASSVEARAGGSNEQFF.